This T cell receptor beta chain originates from a study of patients and donors after allogeneic stem cell transplantation. TCRdb re-derived calls from the RT-PCR reads in MiXCR, one entry per CDR3 protein. The sample holds approximately 200,000 distinct CDR3 sequences, 38% seen once. The CDR3 runs 14 residues. Germline CDR1 and CDR2: SQVTM and ANQGSEA. Trimming shortened V by 4 bases and J by 0 bases, and 12 bases separated the two germline ends. This clonotype was counted a few times. The J gene is TRBJ1-2, the V gene TRBV29-1, with unresolved D. This receptor was taken from a human donor who was either an allogeneic HSCT recipient or a stem cell or donor lymphocyte infusion donor (not recorded which). It is not recorded whose cells these are; they may come from a transplant donor. The sequenced sample was blood, either unsorted or a sorted T cell fraction (not recorded which). CDR3 region: CSVVQPGANYGYTF. In DNA form, the CDR3 reads TGCAGCGTTGTTCAGCCAGGAGCTAACTATGGCTACACCTTC.